This T cell receptor beta chain was captured by sequencing in a study of CD8 T cells in Susac syndrome. Random-hexamer reverse transcription was applied to about 0.5 to 1 ug RNA. The method of amplification for TCR beta CDR3 was immunoSEQ multiplex PCR, covering 54 Vbeta and 13 Jbeta. TCRdb independently ran MiXCR on the immunoSEQ multiplex PCR reads; one entry per CDR3 protein. The repertoire holds about 180,000 distinct CDR3 sequences, with around 95% as singletons. The specimen sequenced was CD8+ T cells from PBMCs. The TCR comes from a human donor with multiple sclerosis.

The CDR3: CASSQEAGLAGVGQFF. DNA for the CDR3: TGCGCCAGCAGCCAAGAAGCCGGACTAGCGGGAGTTGGGCAGTTCTTC. The chain uses TRBV4-1 and TRBJ2-1, with 13 bases that match TRBD2. Trimming at V came to 0 bases and at J to 12 bases, leaving 8 bases not matched to a gene. This CDR3 has 16 residues. Germline CDR1 and CDR2: MGHRA and YSYEKL.